What follows describes a single TCR beta chain. The use of a sample-barcoded 5' primer and a J-beta primer mix characterized a second PCR of roughly 7 to 11 cycles. A 12-random-nucleotide template-switch adaptor tagged each cDNA molecule. TCRdb re-called the 5' RACE reads with MiXCR, one entry per CDR3 protein. The profile covers approximately 780,000 distinct CDR3 sequences, with roughly 26% appearing a single time and less than 3.5% taken by the ten largest. The sample originates from a study of blood T cells in healthy people across ages. The CDR3 sequence is 15 residues long. V was trimmed by 2 bases and J by 5 bases, leaving 15 bases between them. These data also featured in a second study, about T cells of mothers and their children.

This chain links TRBV12-3 or TRBV12-4 with TRBJ2-5; possibly TRBD2 for D (5 bases). Source material: blood. This receptor was identified in a boy aged 5-17 years in good health. In DNA, the CDR3 is TGTGCCAGCAGTTTATCAGCGGCCTATAGGGAGACCCAGTACTTC. As protein: CASSLSAAYRETQYF.